A selection of T cell receptor beta chains follows, all from one sample in a study of blood T cell repertoires in COVID-19. Some clones are missing from TCRdb's copy, which holds only in-frame ones; the method was immunoSEQ multiplex PCR. The sample has nearly 55,000 clones; 86% are singletons. The sample consisted of peripheral blood. These receptors all come from a man in his sixties or seventies with active COVID-19. CDR3s include the opening cysteine and the closing phenylalanine or tryptophan. Fields, in order: D gene, clone size, V gene, J gene, CDR3 protein, CDR3 DNA. A D gene is named only where the DNA matches it firmly. Clone size is shown for a subset of rows, as once, few, many or a class of expanded clone.

>-|-|TRBV7-2|TRBJ2-3
CASSFSTTSQYF
TGTGCCAGCAGCTTTAGCACAACGTCGCAGTATTTT
>-|once|TRBV29-1|TRBJ2-3
CSVDLGTDTQYF
TGCAGCGTTGACCTAGGCACAGATACGCAGTATTTT
>TRBD2|-|TRBV5-1|TRBJ2-5
CASSPGLAGGPETQYF
TGCGCCAGCAGCCCCGGACTAGCGGGGGGGCCAGAGACCCAGTACTTC
>-|-|TRBV5-5|TRBJ2-1
CASSLGQANNEQFF
TGTGCCAGCAGCTTGGGACAGGCGAACAATGAGCAGTTCTTC
>TRBD2|few|TRBV27|TRBJ2-7
CASRISGGDEQYF
TGTGCCAGCAGGATTAGCGGGGGGGACGAGCAGTACTTC
>-|-|TRBV7-2|TRBJ1-2
CASSLAGGQGYTF
TGTGCCAGCAGCTTAGCGGGGGGGCAAGGCTACACCTTC
>-|-|TRBV15|TRBJ2-4
CATSRDQTDKNIQYF
TGTGCCACCAGCAGAGATCAGACAGATAAAAACATTCAGTACTTC
>TRBD1|-|TRBV9|TRBJ2-7
CASSGGQGSYEQYF
TGTGCCAGCAGCGGAGGACAGGGTTCCTACGAGCAGTACTTC
>-|-|TRBV5-5|TRBJ2-6
CASSPLALSGANVLTF
TGTGCCAGCAGCCCTCTGGCCCTCTCTGGGGCCAACGTCCTGACTTTC
>-|-|TRBV15|TRBJ2-1
CATSRSKDSYNEQFF
TGTGCCACCAGCAGATCCAAGGACAGCTACAATGAGCAGTTCTTC
>-|-|TRBV4-1|TRBJ1-2
CASSQEGLATYGYTF
TGCGCCAGCAGCCAAGAGGGCCTAGCTACCTATGGCTACACCTTC
>TRBD1|-|TRBV19|TRBJ1-3
CASTSIGTGPSGNTIYF
TGTGCCAGTACCTCTATCGGGACAGGGCCCTCTGGAAACACTATATATTTT
>-|-|TRBV2|TRBJ2-5
CASSQEWETQYF
TGTGCCAGCAGCCAAGAGTGGGAGACCCAGTACTTC
>-|-|TRBV7-9|TRBJ2-7
CASSLQGHEQYF
TGTGCCAGCAGCTTGCAGGGCCACGAGCAGTACTTC
>-|-|TRBV9|TRBJ2-2
CASSVSPGQNTGELFF
TGTGCCAGCAGCGTATCCCCCGGACAGAACACCGGGGAGCTGTTTTTT
>TRBD1|-|TRBV5-1|TRBJ1-2
CASKRQGASDGYTF
TGCGCCAGCAAGCGACAGGGGGCAAGTGATGGCTACACCTTC
>TRBD1|-|TRBV5-1|TRBJ2-7
CASSSPGQPREQYF
TGCGCCAGCAGCTCTCCGGGACAGCCGAGGGAGCAGTACTTC
>TRBD2|-|TRBV25-1|TRBJ2-3
CASSEFGGRGLDTQYF
TGTGCCAGCAGTGAATTCGGTGGGAGGGGTTTGGATACGCAGTATTTT
>-|-|TRBV7-7|TRBJ2-2
CASSSGLNTGELFF
TGTGCCAGCAGCTCTGGACTGAACACCGGGGAGCTGTTTTTT
>TRBD1|-|TRBV2|TRBJ2-3
CASSEAGQFSDTQYF
TGTGCCAGCAGTGAAGCGGGACAGTTTTCAGATACGCAGTATTTT
>-|-|TRBV7-2|TRBJ1-2
CASSLGWYRRPWYGYTF
TGTGCCAGCAGCTTGGGGTGGTACAGGAGACCTTGGTATGGCTACACCTTC
>TRBD2|-|TRBV7-2|TRBJ2-3
CASSLGLADTDTQYF
TGTGCCAGCAGCTTAGGGCTAGCGGACACAGATACGCAGTATTTT
>-|-|TRBV6-1|TRBJ2-6
CASSVSGVGGANVLTF
TGTGCCAGCAGTGTGTCAGGGGTTGGTGGGGCCAACGTCCTGACTTTC
>-|-|TRBV10-3|TRBJ2-5
CASGVGQETQYF
TGTGCCAGCGGCGTCGGGCAAGAGACCCAGTACTTC
>-|-|TRBV30|TRBJ1-1
CAWSPRLLQQGGSEAFF
TGTGCCTGGAGCCCCAGGTTACTCCAACAGGGAGGGTCTGAAGCTTTCTTT
>-|once|TRBV5-1|TRBJ2-2
CASSLARNTGELFF
TGCGCCAGCAGCTTGGCCAGGAACACCGGGGAGCTGTTTTTT
>-|-|TRBV5-1|TRBJ2-7
CASSLELGWYEQYF
TGCGCCAGCAGCTTAGAGCTCGGGTGGTACGAGCAGTACTTC
>-|-|TRBV18|TRBJ1-3
CASSPVRGLSSGNTIYF
TGTGCCAGCTCACCAGTGCGGGGTCTTAGCTCTGGAAACACCATATATTTT
>TRBD2|-|TRBV4-3|TRBJ2-5
CASSQRAGGRFQETQYF
TGCGCCAGCAGCCAAAGAGCCGGGGGGAGGTTCCAAGAGACCCAGTACTTC
>-|-|TRBV3-1/TRBV3-2|TRBJ2-5
CASSQELVKTQYF
TGTGCCAGCAGCCAAGAACTAGTAAAGACCCAGTACTTC
>-|-|TRBV4-3|TRBJ1-4
CASSLGRTGEKLFF
TGCGCCAGCAGCCTAGGCCGGACTGGTGAAAAACTGTTTTTT